The rows below give T cell receptor beta chains drawn from one sample of a study of regulatory T cells in long-lasting Graves disease. TCRdb re-called the multiplex PCR reads through MiXCR, storing one row per CDR3 protein. The profile shows some 280,000 distinct CDR3 sequences, roughly a fifth of them singletons. The input for sequencing was peripheral blood mononuclear cells (PBMCs), taken when the disease was refractory, from a patient treated with antithyroid drugs. The origin of the receptors is a female donor with Graves disease. The CDR3 runs from the conserved cysteine through the conserved F or W. A D gene is named only where the DNA matches it firmly. Some rows mark clone size as missing; the rest say once, few, many or name a class of expanded clone.

j_gene	abundance	v_gene	d_gene	CDR3nt	CDR3aa
TRBJ2-7	many	TRBV7-9	NA	TGTGCCAGCAGCTGGTTTGGGAGAACATACGAGCAGTACTTC	CASSWFGRTYEQYF
TRBJ2-7	many	TRBV6-2/TRBV6-3	TRBD2	TGTGCCAGCAGCCTTGAGGGAGGGCGGTACGAGCAGTACTTC	CASSLEGGRYEQYF
TRBJ2-2	few	TRBV5-1	NA	TGCGCCAGCAGCCCCGATCGGCCGGGAACCACCGGGGAGCTGTTTTTT	CASSPDRPGTTGELFF
TRBJ2-7	few	TRBV2	NA	TGTGTTTCAAAACAGGGTCTTGACTACGGGCAGTACTTC	CVSKQGLDYGQYF
TRBJ1-1	NA	TRBV7-3	NA	TGTGCCAGCAGCTCCGATCCGGGTGCGAACACTGAAGCTTTCTTT	CASSSDPGANTEAFF
TRBJ2-7	NA	TRBV5-1	NA	TGCGCCAGCAGCTCAGCGACAGGTAGGCACGAGCAGTACTTC	CASSSATGRHEQYF
TRBJ2-1	NA	TRBV5-6	TRBD2	TGTGCCAGCAGCTCCTTAGCGGGAGGACACAATGAGCAGTTCTTC	CASSSLAGGHNEQFF
TRBJ2-2	NA	TRBV19	TRBD1	TGTGCCAGCCCTGGACAGGGGTGGAACACCGGGGAGCTGTTTTTT	CASPGQGWNTGELFF
TRBJ2-7	NA	TRBV7-8	TRBD2	TGTGCCAGCGGGACTAGCGGGATTGAGCAGTACTTC	CASGTSGIEQYF
TRBJ2-5	many	TRBV30	NA	TGTGCCTGGAGTGTACGGGTCCCAGAGACCCAGTACTTC	CAWSVRVPETQYF
TRBJ2-4	few	TRBV6-1	NA	TGTGCCAGCAGTCCCGACAGGTTCAAAAACATTCAGTACTTC	CASSPDRFKNIQYF
TRBJ2-5	many	TRBV20-1	NA	TGCAGTGCAGGGGAATGGGAGACCCAGTACTTC	CSAGEWETQYF
TRBJ2-7	NA	TRBV28	NA	TGTGCCAGCAGTTCAGGGGTCGGGTACGAGCAGTACTTC	CASSSGVGYEQYF
TRBJ2-7	many	TRBV28	TRBD2	TGTGCCAGCAGACCGGGACTAGCGGGCTACGAGCAGTACTTC	CASRPGLAGYEQYF
TRBJ2-1	NA	TRBV20-1	TRBD2	TGCAGTGCCCCCTCTAGCGGGAGATACAATGAGCAGTTCTTC	CSAPSSGRYNEQFF
TRBJ1-1	few	TRBV7-9	TRBD1	TGTGCCAGCAGCTTTGGACAGGGACTCGAAGCTTTCTTT	CASSFGQGLEAFF
TRBJ2-7	few	TRBV6-2/TRBV6-3	TRBD2	TGTGCCAGCAGTTACTCGACTAGCGGGAGGTGGTCCTACGAGCAGTACTTC	CASSYSTSGRWSYEQYF
TRBJ2-7	many	TRBV20-1	NA	TGCAGTGCTCAACGGGGTGCTAGCCGAACGGACGAGCAGTACTTC	CSAQRGASRTDEQYF
TRBJ1-1	many	TRBV6-1	NA	TGTGCCAGCAGTGACCCGGCAGAGATGAACACTGAAGCTTTCTTT	CASSDPAEMNTEAFF
TRBJ1-2	few	TRBV7-2	TRBD1	TGTGCCAGCAGTCCACAGGGGGCGGAAAGTAACTATGGCTACACCTTC	CASSPQGAESNYGYTF
TRBJ2-5	many	TRBV27	NA	TGTGCCAGCAGTTTTGGTCCCCCGGGGACCGCACAAGAGACCCAGTACTTC	CASSFGPPGTAQETQYF
TRBJ2-2	many	TRBV7-6	NA	TGTGCCAGCAGCTTAGTAGTCTACACCGGGGAGCTGTTTTTT	CASSLVVYTGELFF
TRBJ2-5	many	TRBV11-2	NA	TGTGCCAGCAGCTTAAGCCCAAGAGGGCAAGAGACCCAGTACTTC	CASSLSPRGQETQYF
TRBJ2-7	many	TRBV28	NA	TGTGCCAGCAGTTTCGACATTCGAGGCTACGAGCAGTACTTC	CASSFDIRGYEQYF
TRBJ2-5	NA	TRBV7-2	NA	TGTGCCAGCAGCTTATCGGGGGCGGGCTCATGGGAGACCCAGTACTTC	CASSLSGAGSWETQYF
TRBJ2-7	few	TRBV13	NA	TGTGCCAGCAGCTTAGGCCAAGGGGCTAGATCCTACGAGCAGTACTTC	CASSLGQGARSYEQYF
TRBJ2-5	few	TRBV6-1	TRBD1	TGTGCCAGCAGTCCCCGCAGGGGGAAAGAGACCCAGTACTTC	CASSPRRGKETQYF
TRBJ1-6	many	TRBV6-1	TRBD1	TGTGCCAGCAGTGAAGTGAGACAGGGGCTCCACTTT	CASSEVRQGLHF
TRBJ1-1	NA	TRBV29-1	TRBD1	TGCAGCGTTGAGGGCAGGGGGGTCACTGAAGCTTTCTTT	CSVEGRGVTEAFF
TRBJ2-7	NA	TRBV19	NA	TGTGCCAGTAGTATAGACGGGACAACCCTCTACGAGCAGTACTTC	CASSIDGTTLYEQYF
TRBJ2-7	many	TRBV12-3/TRBV12-4	NA	TGTGCCAGCAGTTACCTTCAGGGTAGCCTCTACGAGCAGTACTTC	CASSYLQGSLYEQYF
TRBJ1-1	many	TRBV12-3/TRBV12-4	NA	TGTGCCAGCAATAAAGGCGGTGTTACTGAAGCTTTCTTT	CASNKGGVTEAFF
TRBJ2-5	many	TRBV9	TRBD2	TGTGCCAGCAGTCCGGGGGGGGGCGGAGAGACCCAGTACTTC	CASSPGGGGETQYF
TRBJ2-7	few	TRBV20-1	NA	TGCAGTGGTAGAGGGGGGAGATCATACGAGCAGTACTTC	CSGRGGRSYEQYF
TRBJ2-7	NA	TRBV20-1	NA	TGCAGTGCTCGTAGAGACCAAGACTGGGCCTACGAGCAGTACTTC	CSARRDQDWAYEQYF
TRBJ2-3	NA	TRBV27	NA	TGTGCCAGCATCGACGGGATTTCCACAGATACGCAGTATTTT	CASIDGISTDTQYF
TRBJ2-1	NA	TRBV27	TRBD2	TGTGCCAGCAGTCCTACTAGACTAGCTTTAAACAATGAGCAGTTCTTC	CASSPTRLALNNEQFF
TRBJ2-7	few	TRBV6-1	NA	TGTGCCAGCAGAGACGTGTGGACAGAGGACTACGAGCAGTACTTC	CASRDVWTEDYEQYF